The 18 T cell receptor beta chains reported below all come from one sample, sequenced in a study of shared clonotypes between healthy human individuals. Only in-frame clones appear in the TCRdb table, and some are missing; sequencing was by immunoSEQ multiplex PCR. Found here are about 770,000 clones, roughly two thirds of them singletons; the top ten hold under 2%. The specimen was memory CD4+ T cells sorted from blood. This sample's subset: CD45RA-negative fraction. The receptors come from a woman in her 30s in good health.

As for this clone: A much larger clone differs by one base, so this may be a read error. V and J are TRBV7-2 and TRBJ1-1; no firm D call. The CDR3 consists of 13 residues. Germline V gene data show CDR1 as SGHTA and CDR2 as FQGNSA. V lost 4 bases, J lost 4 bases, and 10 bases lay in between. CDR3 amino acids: CASSSQRGTEAFF. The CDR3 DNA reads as TGTGCCAGCAGCTCACAACGGGGCACTGAAGCTTTCTTT.

As DNA, the CDR3 is TGTGCCAGCAGTTCATTACCGGGACAGGGGGCCTACGAGCAGTACTTC. Its protein product is CASSSLPGQGAYEQYF. V is TRBV2 and J is TRBJ2-7; 11 bases map to TRBD1. This CDR3 is built from 16 residues. CDR1 is SNHLY and CDR2 is FYNNEI in the germline V gene. V gave up 5 bases and J gave up 2 bases; unmatched junction bases: 8.

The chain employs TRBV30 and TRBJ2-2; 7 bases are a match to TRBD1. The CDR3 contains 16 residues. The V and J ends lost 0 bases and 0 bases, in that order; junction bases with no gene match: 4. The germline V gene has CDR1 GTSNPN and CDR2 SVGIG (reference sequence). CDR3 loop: CAWSVLGTANTGELFF. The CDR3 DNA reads TGTGCCTGGAGTGTACTTGGGACAGCGAACACCGGGGAGCTGTTTTTT.

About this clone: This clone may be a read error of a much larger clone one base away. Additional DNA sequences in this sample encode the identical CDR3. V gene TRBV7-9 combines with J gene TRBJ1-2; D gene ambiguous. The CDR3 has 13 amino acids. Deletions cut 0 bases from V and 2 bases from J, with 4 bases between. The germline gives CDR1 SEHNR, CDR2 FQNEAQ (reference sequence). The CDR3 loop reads CASSLAQNYGYTF. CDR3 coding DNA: TGTGCCAGCAGCTTAGCGCAGAACTATGGCTACACCTTC.

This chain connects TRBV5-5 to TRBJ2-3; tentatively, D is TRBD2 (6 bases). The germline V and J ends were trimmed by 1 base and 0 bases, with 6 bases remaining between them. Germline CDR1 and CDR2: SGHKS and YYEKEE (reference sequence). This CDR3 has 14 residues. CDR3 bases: TGTGCCAGCAGCTTGACTAGCAGCACAGATACGCAGTATTTT. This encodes CASSLTSSTDTQYF.

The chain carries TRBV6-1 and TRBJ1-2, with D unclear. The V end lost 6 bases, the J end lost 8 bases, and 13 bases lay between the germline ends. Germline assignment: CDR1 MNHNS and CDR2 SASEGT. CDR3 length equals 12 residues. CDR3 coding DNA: TGTGCCAGCAGACCTCAGGTCCTCGGCTACACCTTC. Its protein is CASRPQVLGYTF.

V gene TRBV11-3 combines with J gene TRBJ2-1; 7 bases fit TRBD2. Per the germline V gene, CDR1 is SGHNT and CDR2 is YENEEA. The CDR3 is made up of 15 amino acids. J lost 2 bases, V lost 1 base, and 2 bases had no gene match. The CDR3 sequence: CASSLGGSTYNEQFF. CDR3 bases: TGTGCCAGCAGCTTAGGCGGGAGTACCTACAATGAGCAGTTCTTC.

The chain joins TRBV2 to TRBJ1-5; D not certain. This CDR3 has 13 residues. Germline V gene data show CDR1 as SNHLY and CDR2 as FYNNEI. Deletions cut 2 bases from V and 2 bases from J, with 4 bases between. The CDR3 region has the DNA TGTGCCAGCAGTGAATTTCGCAATCAGCCCCAGCATTTT. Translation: CASSEFRNQPQHF.

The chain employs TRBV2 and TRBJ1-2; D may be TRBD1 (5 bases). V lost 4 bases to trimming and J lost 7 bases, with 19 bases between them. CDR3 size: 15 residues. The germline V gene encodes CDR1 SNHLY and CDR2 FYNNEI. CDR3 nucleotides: TGTGCCAGCAGTGTGAGGGACCCAAGGGTGGCTGGCTACACCTTC. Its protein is CASSVRDPRVAGYTF.

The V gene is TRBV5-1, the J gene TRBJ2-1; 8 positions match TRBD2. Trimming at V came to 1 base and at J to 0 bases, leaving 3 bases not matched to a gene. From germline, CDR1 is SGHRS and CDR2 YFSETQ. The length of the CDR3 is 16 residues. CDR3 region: CASSLLSGSSYNEQFF. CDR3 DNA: TGCGCCAGCAGCTTGCTGAGCGGGAGCTCCTACAATGAGCAGTTCTTC.

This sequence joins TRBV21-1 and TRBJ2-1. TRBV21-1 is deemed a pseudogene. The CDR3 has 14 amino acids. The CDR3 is CASSNKHRVNEQFF. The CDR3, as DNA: TGTGCCAGCAGCAATAAGCATAGGGTGAATGAGCAGTTCTTC.

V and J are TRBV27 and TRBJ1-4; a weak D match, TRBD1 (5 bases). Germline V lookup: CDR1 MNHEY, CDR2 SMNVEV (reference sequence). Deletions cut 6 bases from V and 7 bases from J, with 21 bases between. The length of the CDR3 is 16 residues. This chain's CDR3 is CASSRRFGQGAEKLFF. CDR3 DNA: TGTGCCAGCAGCCGACGGTTTGGGCAGGGAGCTGAAAAACTGTTTTTT.

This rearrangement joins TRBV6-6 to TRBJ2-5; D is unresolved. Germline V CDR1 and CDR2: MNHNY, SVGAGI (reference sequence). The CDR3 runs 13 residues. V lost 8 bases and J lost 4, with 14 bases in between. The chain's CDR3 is CASLRSGGETQYF. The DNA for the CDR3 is TGTGCCAGCCTTAGATCTGGTGGAGAGACCCAGTACTTC.

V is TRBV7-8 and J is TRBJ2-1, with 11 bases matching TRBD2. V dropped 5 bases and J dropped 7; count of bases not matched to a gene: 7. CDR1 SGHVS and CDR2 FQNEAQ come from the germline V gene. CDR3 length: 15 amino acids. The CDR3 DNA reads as TGTGCCAGCAGCCACTATAGCGGGAGGGGGAATGAGCAGTTCTTC. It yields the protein CASSHYSGRGNEQFF.

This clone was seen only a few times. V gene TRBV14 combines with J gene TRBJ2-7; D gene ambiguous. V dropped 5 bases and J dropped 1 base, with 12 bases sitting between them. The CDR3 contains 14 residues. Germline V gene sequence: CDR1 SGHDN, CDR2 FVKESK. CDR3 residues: CASSFGPPSYEQYF. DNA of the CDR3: TGTGCCAGCAGCTTCGGGCCTCCTTCCTACGAGCAGTACTTC.

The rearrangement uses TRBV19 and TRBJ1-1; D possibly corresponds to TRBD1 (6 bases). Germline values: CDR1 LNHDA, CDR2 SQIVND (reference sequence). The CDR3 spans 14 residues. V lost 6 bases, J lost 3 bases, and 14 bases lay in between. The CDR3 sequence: CASRNDRGDTEAFF. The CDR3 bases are TGTGCCAGTAGGAATGATAGGGGGGACACTGAAGCTTTCTTT.

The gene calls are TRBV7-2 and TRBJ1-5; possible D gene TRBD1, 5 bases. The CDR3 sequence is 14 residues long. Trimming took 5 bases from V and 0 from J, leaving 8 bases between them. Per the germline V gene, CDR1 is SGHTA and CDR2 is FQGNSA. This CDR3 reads CASSRDVSNQPQHF. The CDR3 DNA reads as TGTGCCAGCAGCCGGGACGTTAGCAATCAGCCCCAGCATTTT. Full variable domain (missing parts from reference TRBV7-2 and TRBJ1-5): GAGVSQSPSNKVTEKGKDVELRCDPISGHTALYWYRQSLGQGLEFLIYFQGNSAPDKSGLPSDRFSAERTGGSVSTLTIQRTQQEDSAVYLCASSRDVSNQPQHFGDGTRLSIL.

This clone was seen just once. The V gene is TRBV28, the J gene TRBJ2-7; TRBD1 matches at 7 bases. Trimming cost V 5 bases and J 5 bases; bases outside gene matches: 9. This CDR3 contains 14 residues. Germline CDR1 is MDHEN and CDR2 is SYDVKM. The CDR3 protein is CASSPDRERNEQYF. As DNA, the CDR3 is TGTGCCAGCAGTCCCGACAGGGAGAGGAACGAGCAGTACTTC.